This T cell receptor (beta chain) was documented in a study of PD-1 blockade in classical Hodgkin lymphoma. Notes on the study in general: TCR diversity rose significantly by C4D1 in CD4+ but not CD8+ cells. Newly diagnosed patients were reported to exhibit reduced baseline TCR diversity relative to healthy donors. Exclusion covered patients beginning nivolumab under 1 year post-ASCT.

V was clipped by 1 base and J by 0 bases, with 15 bases between them. Germline V gene data show CDR1 as LGHNA and CDR2 as YNFKEQ. This CDR3 has 17 amino acids. Assay: immunoSEQ multiplex PCR; the TCRdb copy retains only in-frame clones and omits some. The data show roughly 11,000 clones, roughly 84% seen once. All trial patients relapsed after autologous stem cell transplantation. From thawed PBMCs, CD8+ T cells were isolated by magnetic negative selection. The patients, who had relapsed/refractory classical Hodgkin lymphoma, achieved best responses of complete response, partial response or progressive disease. For this clone: The target antigen is unknown.

The starting material was CD8+ T cells from blood, obtained at baseline. The receptor was derived from a human donor with classical Hodgkin lymphoma. The genes are TRBV4-2 and TRBJ1-1; D is possibly TRBD1 (6 bases). The CDR3 here is CASSQVSGEFVNTEAFF. The CDR3 bases are TGTGCCAGCAGCCAAGTTTCAGGGGAGTTTGTGAACACTGAAGCTTTCTTT.